This T cell receptor beta chain was captured in a study of blood T cell repertoires in COVID-19. Study background: Material from acute and convalescent COVID-19 was sourced from the United States, Italy and Spain. Sample material is recorded as cDNA or gDNA derived from T cells, B-cell-depleted T cells, or PBMCs.

Source study methods: How many nucleated cells were present was estimated from reference gene primer amplification. TCRdb's copy holds only in-frame clones and misses some; the assay was immunoSEQ multiplex PCR. The D gene and trimming were derived from the DNA, and the V and J assignments and clone size from that table. The sample lists under 250,000 clones; roughly 80% were seen once. Sequencing input: peripheral blood. This TCR was sampled from a woman in her 70s with active or convalescent COVID-19.

CDR3 DNA sequence: TGTGCCATCAGTTACTCAGGACTAGCGGGGACCACAGATACGCAGTATTTT. This codes for CAISYSGLAGTTDTQYF. This rearrangement joins TRBV10-3 to TRBJ2-3; 12 bases fit TRBD2. Germline CDR1 and CDR2: ENHRY and SYGVKD. The V segment lost 5 bases and the J segment 2 bases; nucleotides outside the gene matches: 8. The CDR3 spans 17 residues.